These 27 T cell receptor beta chains originate from one sample sequenced in a study of T cells expressing NK-cell markers. TCRdb re-called the 5' RACE reads and catalogs CDR3 proteins one per entry, DNA excluded. This sample's table reports 150,000 to 170,000 distinct CDR3 sequences. Material: blood T cells: a sorted CD56 or NKG2C T cell subset, CD4+ or CD8+ T cells, or bulk PBMC T cells (not recorded which). The receptors were sampled from a woman aged 45-65 years in good health.

The rearrangement links TRBV19 to TRBJ2-7; the D gene TCRdb calls, TRBD1, cannot be checked with no DNA. CDR3 length equals 15 residues. Germline V gene lookup returns CDR1 LNHDA and CDR2 SQIVND (reference sequence). The CDR3 loop reads CASSPAGTEFYEQYF.

The genes are TRBV7-9 and TRBJ2-7. Germline V gene data show CDR1 as SEHNR and CDR2 as FQNEAQ (reference sequence). The CDR3 is 12 residues long. The CDR3 reads CASGLASYEQYF.

The chain employs TRBV10-1 and TRBJ2-3. CDR3 length: 14 amino acids. CDR1 and CDR2 from the germline V gene are WNHNN and SYGVQD (reference sequence). CDR3: CASSDELLTDTQYF.

The chain recombines TRBV7-8 with TRBJ2-7; lacking DNA, the TRBD1 call made by TCRdb goes unchecked. Germline-derived CDR1 and CDR2 are SGHVS and FQNEAQ. This CDR3 spans 16 amino acids. The CDR3: CASSSPLDGTPYEQYF.

This chain uses TRBV19 with TRBJ2-1. The CDR3 covers 13 residues. CDR1 and CDR2 (germline): LNHDA, SQIVND (reference sequence). The CDR3: CASSSGIYNEQFF.

The chain employs TRBV12-3 or TRBV12-4 and TRBJ2-2; TCRdb's D gene call, TRBD2, goes unchecked for lack of DNA. The CDR3 sequence is 18 residues long. The CDR3 is CASSFVVGRASGVGELFF.

The genes are TRBV9 and TRBJ2-7; as DNA is missing, the TRBD1 call by TCRdb cannot be tested. From germline, CDR1 is SGDLS and CDR2 YYNGEE. CDR3 size: 15 residues. The CDR3 loop reads CASSVTGTAVYEQYF.

This chain uses TRBV12-3 or TRBV12-4 with TRBJ1-1. The CDR3 contains 13 residues. This CDR3 is CASIESMNTEAFF.

The rearrangement uses TRBV7-8 and TRBJ2-2; lacking DNA, the TRBD2 call made by TCRdb goes unchecked. The CDR3 is 17 amino acids. The germline gives CDR1 SGHVS, CDR2 FQNEAQ. The CDR3 sequence: CASSLSRTSGNTGELFF.

The chain employs TRBV12-3 or TRBV12-4 and TRBJ1-2; TCRdb's D call of TRBD1 is untestable without DNA. This CDR3 region has 14 residues. The CDR3 is CASSLRNRGAGYTF.

The chain combines TRBV29-1 with TRBJ1-1. Germline assignment: CDR1 SQVTM and CDR2 ANQGSEA. This CDR3 region has 13 residues. CDR3: CSVLFGAATEAFF.

This chain uses TRBV2 with TRBJ2-5. Germline V gene lookup returns CDR1 SNHLY and CDR2 FYNNEI. This CDR3 is 11 amino acids long. CDR3 sequence reads: CASVGWETQYF.

This chain links TRBV27 with TRBJ2-1; checking the TCRdb D call of TRBD2 is not possible without DNA. Germline V gene lookup returns CDR1 MNHEY and CDR2 SMNVEV (reference sequence). The CDR3 runs to 12 residues. The CDR3: CASSLGLHKQFF.

The rearrangement uses TRBV19 and TRBJ2-1. This CDR3 has 17 residues. Per the germline V gene, CDR1 is LNHDA and CDR2 is SQIVND (reference sequence). The CDR3 region is CASSIGVAGAFYNEQFF.

This rearrangement joins TRBV5-1 to TRBJ2-5; TCRdb proposes TRBD1, but this gene call is untestable without DNA. The CDR3 has 16 residues. Germline loops: CDR1 SGHRS, CDR2 YFSETQ. The CDR3 sequence is CASSLPRDRDQETQYF. Looking up the rest from reference TRBV5-1 and TRBJ2-5 gives the full variable domain: KAGVTQTPRYLIKTRGQQVTLSCSPISGHRSVSWYQQTPGQGLQFLFEYFSETQRNKGNFPGRFSGRQFSNSRSEMNVSTLELGDSALYLCASSLPRDRDQETQYFGPGTRLLVL.

J is TRBJ2-3 and V is TRBV9. Germline CDR1 is SGDLS and CDR2 is YYNGEE. CDR3 length: 12 residues. This CDR3 reads CASSVGQDTQYF.

This rearrangement joins TRBV3-1 to TRBJ2-7; TCRdb reports TRBD2, a call that lacks DNA to check it against. Germline V lookup: CDR1 LGHDT, CDR2 YNNKEL (reference sequence). The CDR3 is 20 residues long. The CDR3 here is CASSQGLLRTSGKGAGEQYF.

V and J are TRBV4-1 and TRBJ1-2; TCRdb's D call, TRBD1, is unchecked because there is no DNA. The CDR3 contains 16 residues. Germline CDR1 and CDR2: MGHRA and YSYEKL. The CDR3 sequence: CASSRNLQGTNYGYTF.

V and J are TRBV12-3 or TRBV12-4 and TRBJ2-3; there is no DNA to check the TCRdb D call of TRBD1. The CDR3 runs to 15 residues. The CDR3: CASSPDSPSTDTQYF.

The rearrangement uses TRBV7-3 and TRBJ2-1; TCRdb indicates TRBD2, and absent DNA this call remains unverified. The length of the CDR3 is 17 residues. In germline, CDR1 is SGHTA, CDR2 FQGTGA. The CDR3 protein is CASSLASGLAGPNEQFF.

The chain joins TRBV11-3 to TRBJ2-5; the TCRdb call, TRBD2, lacks DNA for checking. The CDR3 runs 14 residues. Germline-derived CDR1 and CDR2 are SGHNT and YENEEA. CDR3 loop: CASSGRAGQETQYF. Full variable domain (rest looked up from reference TRBV11-3 and TRBJ2-5): EAGVVQSPRYKIIEKKQPVAFWCNPISGHNTLYWYLQNLGQGPELLIRYENEEAVDDSQLPKDRFSAERLKGVDSTLKIQPAELGDSAVYLCASSGRAGQETQYFGPGTRLLVL.

The chain joins TRBV7-9 to TRBJ2-1; TCRdb picks TRBD2, but there is no DNA to check that call. The CDR3 covers 17 residues. Germline V gene data show CDR1 as SEHNR and CDR2 as FQNEAQ (reference sequence). CDR3 loop: CASLLTGTSGRAAEQFF.

V is TRBV19 and J is TRBJ2-1; TCRdb picks TRBD2, but there is no DNA to check that call. The CDR3 is 13 residues long. Germline V gene lookup returns CDR1 LNHDA and CDR2 SQIVND (reference sequence). The CDR3 region is CASGGSLYNEQFF.

The V call is TRBV21-1, the J call TRBJ2-1; TCRdb proposes TRBD2, but this gene call is untestable without DNA. TRBV21-1 is an annotated pseudogene. The CDR3 sequence is 15 residues long. The CDR3: CAILGGSGRTDEQFF.

The CDR3 here is CATSDPSSGTGLGGGTEQFF. The chain employs TRBV24-1 and TRBJ2-1; TCRdb's assignment of TRBD1 cannot be checked, as there is no DNA. CDR1 and CDR2 from the germline V gene are KGHDR and SFDVKD. CDR3 size: 20 residues.

The chain is built from TRBV24-1 and TRBJ1-5. The germline gives CDR1 KGHDR, CDR2 SFDVKD. The CDR3 has 17 amino acids. This chain's CDR3 is CATSDLFPDGRNQPQHF.

The chain links TRBV5-1 to TRBJ2-1; TCRdb reports TRBD1, a call that lacks DNA to check it against. This CDR3 contains 15 residues. In germline, CDR1 is SGHRS, CDR2 YFSETQ. This chain's CDR3 is CASSFTGSSYNEQFF.